The 17 T cell receptor beta chains listed next were all sequenced from one sample in a study of tumor-infiltrating lymphocytes in oesophageal squamous cell carcinoma. Using its own MiXCR run on the PCR reads, TCRdb lists one record per CDR3 protein. Of just over 15,000 distinct CDR3 sequences detected, roughly half appear once; the ten largest clones hold roughly 37%. The sample was esophageal tumor tissue. The receptors were gathered from a female donor with esophageal squamous cell carcinoma.

This clonotype was seen only a few times. This chain joins TRBV7-2 and TRBJ2-7, with D uncertain. Germline CDR1 SGHTA, CDR2 FQGNSA. V lost 5 bases to trimming and J lost 2 bases, with 19 bases between them. This CDR3 spans 16 amino acids. The CDR3 region has the DNA TGTGCCAGCAGCGCGGACCCTCTCATATCCCCCTACGAGCAGTACTTC. Amino acid sequence: CASSADPLISPYEQYF.

The V call is TRBV7-2, the J call TRBJ2-7, with TRBD2 matching 9 bases. Germline V gives CDR1 SGHTA, CDR2 FQGNSA. The CDR3 covers 14 residues. J was trimmed by 9 bases and V by 3 bases; bases with no gene match: 9. The CDR3 region is CASSFASGDIGQYF. CDR3 DNA: TGTGCCAGCAGCTTCGCTAGCGGGGATATAGGGCAGTACTTC.

The genes are TRBV12-3 or TRBV12-4 and TRBJ2-1, with 11 bases aligning to TRBD2. With V trimmed by 7 bases and J by 8 bases, 13 bases remained unmatched. The CDR3 is 16 residues long. The CDR3: CASTSAYSGRGDEQFF. The CDR3 coding sequence is TGTGCCAGCACTTCCGCCTATAGCGGGAGGGGTGATGAGCAGTTCTTC.

This clonotype is judged medium-sized. The chain combines TRBV11-2 with TRBJ2-1, with TRBD2 matching 10 bases. J gave up 7 bases and V 5 bases, and 11 bases lay outside the gene matches. The CDR3 loop spans 16 amino acids. Per germline, CDR1 SGHAT and CDR2 FQNNGV. As DNA, the CDR3 is TGTGCCAGCAGCCTACAGAGCGGGAGGGGCGTTAATGAGCAGTTCTTC. This gives the protein CASSLQSGRGVNEQFF.

CDR3 DNA sequence: TGTGCCAGCCGGAAAATGGGGGGAACAGAGACCCAGTTCTTC. Its translation: CASRKMGGTETQFF. The J gene is TRBJ2-5, the V gene TRBV7-8; D possibly corresponds to TRBD2 (6 bases). TRBJ2-1 explains the end of the DNA better; the J call may be wrong. CDR3 length: 14 residues. CDR1 and CDR2 (germline): SGHVS, FQNEAQ.

This clonotype was detected once. The V gene is TRBV12-3 or TRBV12-4, the J gene TRBJ2-3, with D perhaps TRBD2 (6 bases). Trimming cost V 6 bases and J 7 bases, with 20 bases left between them. This CDR3 has 15 amino acids. The DNA for the CDR3 is TGTGCCAGCAGGGGCTCGGGAGTTTCTCGAAATACGCAGTATTTT. Protein product: CASRGSGVSRNTQYF.

The chain recombines TRBV7-4 with TRBJ2-3; TRBD2 might be the D (7 bases). The J call may be faulty, since TRBJ2-1 better matches the DNA end. From germline, CDR1 is SGHVT and CDR2 SQSDAQ. The CDR3 has 16 residues. The CDR3 sequence is CASSLYRGGFYNEQFF. CDR3 sequence (DNA): TGTGCCAGCAGCTTATATAGGGGGGGGTTTTACAATGAGCAGTTCTTC.

V and J are TRBV7-4 and TRBJ2-7; D is undetermined. V gave up 5 bases and J gave up 3 bases, with 8 bases separating them. This CDR3 contains 12 residues. The germline gives CDR1 SGHVT, CDR2 SQSDAQ. The CDR3 is CASSLEDYEQYF. CDR3 bases: TGTGCCAGCAGCCTCGAAGACTACGAGCAGTACTTC.

This clonotype was recorded a few times. V usage is TRBV15 and J usage is TRBJ2-7; 7 positions agree with TRBD1. The CDR3 consists of 15 residues. Per germline, CDR1 LNHNV and CDR2 YYDKDF (reference sequence). The V and J ends lost 0 bases and 1 base, in that order; junction bases with no gene match: 3. The CDR3 here is CATSRDRGQSYEQYF. The CDR3 DNA reads TGTGCCACCAGCAGAGATAGGGGGCAGTCCTACGAGCAGTACTTC.

This clonotype was counted only a few times. The rearrangement uses TRBV5-1 and TRBJ2-1; 8 bases match TRBD1. Germline CDR1 reads SGHRS; CDR2 reads YFSETQ. Losses at the gene ends were 3 bases for V and 7 bases for J; bases not matched to a gene: 3. This CDR3 region has 13 residues. CDR3 DNA sequence: TGCGCCAGCAGCTGGACAGGGTCGAATGAGCAGTTCTTC. It specifies CASSWTGSNEQFF.

The chain joins TRBV7-2 to TRBJ2-3, with a tentative D call TRBD2 (6 bases). Per the germline V gene, CDR1 is SGHTA and CDR2 is FQGNSA. This CDR3 is 15 amino acids long. Trimming removed 1 base at V and 2 bases at J, with 10 bases between. In DNA form, the CDR3 reads TGTGCCAGCAGCTTAGGGTTAGCGGTCACAGATACGCAGTATTTT. Encoded protein: CASSLGLAVTDTQYF.

The rearrangement joins TRBV7-6 to TRBJ2-3; 7 bases align to TRBD2. The end of the DNA fits TRBJ2-2 better, so the J call may be wrong. Germline assignment: CDR1 SGHVS and CDR2 FNYEAQ. The CDR3 is 16 amino acids. The CDR3 loop is CASSLISAGDTGELFF. CDR3 nucleotides: TGTGCCAGCAGCTTAATTTCGGCGGGGGACACCGGGGAGCTGTTTTTT.

This sequence joins TRBV6-8 and TRBJ2-4; no reliable D call. The J call may not be correct, given that the DNA end is closer to TRBJ2-5. Per germline, CDR1 MNHGY and CDR2 SAAAGT. This CDR3 contains 13 residues. CDR3 sequence: CASSYSWVETQYF. The CDR3, as DNA: TGTGCCAGCAGTTACTCGTGGGTAGAGACCCAGTACTTC.

With regard to this clonotype: One end of the junction does not line up with germline, which may come from a read error. This rearrangement joins TRBV28 to TRBJ2-1; tentatively, D is TRBD1 (6 bases). There are 12 residues in the CDR3. The germline CDR1 and CDR2 sequences are MDHEN and SYDVKM. The CDR3 spells CASSLNLRQEYF. CDR3 bases: TGTGCCAGCAGCCTGAATTTGAGACAGGAGTACTTC.

V usage is TRBV7-6 and J usage is TRBJ2-3; a weak D match, TRBD2 (7 bases). The J call may be incorrect, as the DNA end agrees better with TRBJ2-1. The CDR3 spans 14 residues. Germline V lookup: CDR1 SGHVS, CDR2 FNYEAQ. The CDR3 reads CASSTRGGGDTQFF. The CDR3 DNA reads TGTGCCAGCAGCACTAGGGGGGGAGGGGATACGCAGTTCTTC.

The chain has TRBV7-3 and TRBJ2-1, with 9 bases matching TRBD2. CDR3 length equals 15 residues. Germline V gives CDR1 SGHTA, CDR2 FQGTGA. V trimming: 3 bases; J trimming: 4 bases; junction bases outside the gene matches: 4. This CDR3 is CASSFSSGNYNEQFF. The CDR3 bases are TGTGCCAGCAGCTTCTCTAGCGGGAATTACAATGAGCAGTTCTTC.

The CDR3 protein is CASSLGSSGLANEQYF. CDR3 coding DNA: TGTGCCAGCAGCTTAGGCAGTAGCGGTCTGGCCAATGAGCAGTACTTC. This rearrangement joins TRBV7-3 to TRBJ2-7, with D tentatively TRBD2 (6 bases). V was cut by 2 bases and J by 7 bases, with 21 bases left in between. CDR1 is SGHTA, CDR2 FQGTGA, per germline. The length of the CDR3 is 16 residues.